This TCR beta chain stems from a study of technical replicates of blood from a few donors. V lost 2 bases and J lost 0, with 13 bases in between. Germline CDR1 reads MGHRA; CDR2 reads YSYEKL. CDR3 length: 16 amino acids. Generated by immunoSEQ multiplex PCR, the TCRdb table keeps only in-frame clones and is missing some. The table lists about 90,000 clones, less than 95% of them singletons. The source of this sequence is a human donor in good health. Material: T cells isolated from PBMCs. This rearrangement joins TRBV4-1 to TRBJ1-1; possibly TRBD1 for D (5 bases). CDR3 loop: CASSQPTQGLNTEAFF. The DNA for the CDR3 is TGCGCCAGCAGCCAACCCACGCAGGGCCTGAACACTGAAGCTTTCTTT.